The source of this T cell receptor (beta chain) is a study of CD8+CD57+ T cells in acquired aplastic anemia. About the research overall: The average for DNA from sorted CD4+ and CD8+ cells was roughly 3 ug.

The study, taken as a whole, reports: Patients and controls shared approximately 28 CD8+ CDR3 sequences.

Those patients picked for sequencing had displayed CD8+CD57+ cell expansion on flow cytometry. With respect to this clonotype: Its antigen remains unknown.

Genomic DNA, the template, was used for profiling of the TCR beta VDJ and CDR3. MiXCR was run by TCRdb on the reads, yielding one entry per CDR3 protein. The table has around 170,000 distinct CDR3 sequences, 40% to 55% seen once; the top ten hold approximately 9.7%. Trimming took 10 bases from V and 6 from J, leaving 16 bases between them. The CDR3 length is 14 residues. CDR1 and CDR2 from the germline V gene are SGHAT and FQNNGV. Sample: sorted CD4+, CD8+, or CD8+CD57+ T cells (not recorded which) from PBMCs. The chain joins TRBV11-2 to TRBJ1-6; D is undetermined. This TCR was sampled from a human donor with aplastic anemia. As DNA, the CDR3 is TGTGCCACTACGCTCATGGGGAGTAATTCACCCCTCCACTTT. Its translation is CATTLMGSNSPLHF. Using reference TRBV11-2 and TRBJ1-6 for the parts outside the CDR3, the full variable domain is EAGVAQSPRYKIIEKRQSVAFWCNPISGHATLYWYQQILGQGPKLLIQFQNNGVVDDSQLPKDRFSAERLKGVDSTLKIQPAKLEDSAVYLCATTLMGSNSPLHFGNGTRLTVT.